The source of this TCR beta chain is a study of blood T cell repertoires in COVID-19 (dated by TCRdb to about 2020). Background on the whole study: Collaborator samples came from the United States, Italy and Spain and covered acute and convalescent phases of COVID-19. The material from the prospective study consisted of cDNA or gDNA derived from T cells, B-cell-depleted T cells, or PBMCs. The dataset comprised deeply sampled blood TCRbeta repertoires from subjects exposed to, actively infected with, or recovered from COVID-19. The repertoires were made available in a free public database intended to serve as a resource for research on the immune response to SARS-CoV-2. Samples were obtained from the ongoing ImmuneRACE study (first 160 participants) and from approximately 1,200 subjects provided by 6 global collaborators. The sample metadata nearly always contained a de-identified subject ID, COVID-19 status, age in years and sex. Where available, HLA class I and class II types were taken from metadata supplied by the sample provider and were not determined by assay-based typing.

TCRbeta CDR3 regions were amplified from genomic DNA by means of the immunoSEQ Assay, a bias-controlled multiplex PCR. On the authors' methods: Within the assay, amplification of reference gene primers was used to estimate how many nucleated cells each sample contained. Sequence reads were collapsed and filtered to measure the absolute abundance of every unique TCRbeta CDR3 rearrangement. Productive Simpson clonality was computed per sample as the square root of Simpson's diversity index over productive rearrangements. Imported from immuneACCESS, the table was reduced by TCRdb to in-frame sequences with V and J called. These copies leave out some clones; in studies compared against another copy, an unresolved V gene accounts for under half, and the cause of the remainder is not known. V, J and clone size reflect that table, while D and trimming were determined from the DNA. The table for this sample lists over 200,000 clones; 83% of them were counted only once. Around 1.3% of the sample lies in the top ten.

The germline V gene (reference sequence) gives CDR1 as MNHEY and CDR2 as SMNVEV. Measured from the cysteine to the phenylalanine, the CDR3 is 18 residues long. The only DNA kept is the CDR3, 54 bases in frame from the first base. V lost 5 bases and J lost 2 bases, and the count of bases not matched to a germline gene is 11. Here is what the overall study found, with its caveats: The amount of clinical and demographic metadata varied by source and participant and was provided uncurated.

As regards this clone: Its recognized antigen is unknown. Base qualities are not provided; no much larger clone lies one nucleotide away.

At one collaborating source in Seattle, patients were enrolled during active infection and were followed longitudinally through the course of disease. Each collaborating institution followed its own protocols to collect whole blood in K2EDTA tubes. Collaborator samples were shipped for TCRbeta analysis as frozen whole blood, isolated PBMCs, or DNA extracted from either sample type. Sequencing was done on a sample of peripheral blood. Recombination linked TRBV27 to TRBJ2-3; TRBD2 lines up with 12 middle nucleotides. This TCR came from a woman in her twenties or thirties with COVID-19, enrolled during active disease. The DNA sequence reads TGTGCCAGCAGTCCTATAAGACTAGCGGGGGAGGTCACAGATACGCAGTATTTT. Its product reads: CASSPIRLAGEVTDTQYF.